This T cell receptor (beta chain) was recovered during a study of human T cells and chemical hapten exposure. The time point denotes: patch test 2, 6 weeks after DPC sensitization. Treatment meaning: therapeutic diphenylcyclopropenone sensitization with weekly scalp DPC. Each CDR3 protein gets one entry after TCRdb re-called the RACE reads with MiXCR. The profile shows a few hundred thousand distinct CDR3 sequences, over 6% of them singletons. Trimming left V 0 bases short and J 9 bases short, with 16 bases between. The CDR3 is made up of 14 amino acids. Germline V gives CDR1 DFQATT, CDR2 SNEGSKA (reference sequence).

The sample here was whole blood, taken in connection with sensitization to the hapten diphenylcyclopropenone (DPC). The receptor's source is a woman aged 18-29 years with alopecia areata. Some clones in this sample may be carry-over from other donors' samples. The chain is built from TRBV20-1 and TRBJ2-3; tentatively, D is TRBD2 (6 bases). In DNA, the CDR3 is TGCAGTGCTAGAGATAGACTAGTCTCGACCACGCAGTATTTT. Its translation: CSARDRLVSTTQYF.